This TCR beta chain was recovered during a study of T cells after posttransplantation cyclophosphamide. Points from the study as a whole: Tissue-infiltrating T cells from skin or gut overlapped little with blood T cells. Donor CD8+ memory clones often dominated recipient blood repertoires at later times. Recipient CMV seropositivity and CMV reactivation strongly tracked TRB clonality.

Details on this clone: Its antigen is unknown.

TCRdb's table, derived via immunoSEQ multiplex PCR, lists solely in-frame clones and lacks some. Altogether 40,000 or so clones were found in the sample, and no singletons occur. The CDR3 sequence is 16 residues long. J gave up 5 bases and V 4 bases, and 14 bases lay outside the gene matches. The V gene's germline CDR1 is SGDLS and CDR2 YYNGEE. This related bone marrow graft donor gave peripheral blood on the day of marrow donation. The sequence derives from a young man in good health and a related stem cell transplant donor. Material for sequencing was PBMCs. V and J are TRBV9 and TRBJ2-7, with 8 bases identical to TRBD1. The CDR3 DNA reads TGTGCCAGCAGCCCCTTCGACAGGGGTAATGTCCACGAGCAGTACTTC. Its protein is CASSPFDRGNVHEQYF. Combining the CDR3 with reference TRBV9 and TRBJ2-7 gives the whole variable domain DSGVTQTPKHLITATGQRVTLRCSPRSGDLSVYWYQQSLDQGLQFLIQYYNGEERAKGNILERFSAQQFPDLHSELNLSSLELGDSALYFCASSPFDRGNVHEQYFGPGTRLTVT.